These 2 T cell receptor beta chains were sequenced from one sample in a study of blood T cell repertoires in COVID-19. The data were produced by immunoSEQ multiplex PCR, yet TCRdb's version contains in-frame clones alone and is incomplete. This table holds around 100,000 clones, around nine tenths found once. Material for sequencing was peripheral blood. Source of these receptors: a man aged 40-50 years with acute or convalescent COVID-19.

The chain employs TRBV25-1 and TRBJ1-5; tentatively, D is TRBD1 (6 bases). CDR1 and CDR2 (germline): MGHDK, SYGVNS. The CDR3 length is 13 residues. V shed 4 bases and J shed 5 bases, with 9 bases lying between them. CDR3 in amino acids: CASSGAGDQPQHF. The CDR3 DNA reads TGTGCCAGCAGTGGGGCAGGGGATCAGCCCCAGCATTTT.

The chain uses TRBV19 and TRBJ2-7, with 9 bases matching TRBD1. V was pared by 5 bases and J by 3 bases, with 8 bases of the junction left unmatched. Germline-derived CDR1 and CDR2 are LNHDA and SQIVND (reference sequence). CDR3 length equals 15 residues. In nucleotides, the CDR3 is TGTGCCAGTAGTTCCGGGACAGGGCGAAGCTACGAGCAGTACTTC. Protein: CASSSGTGRSYEQYF. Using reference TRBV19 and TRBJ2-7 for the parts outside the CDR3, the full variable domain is DGGITQSPKYLFRKEGQNVTLSCEQNLNHDAMYWYRQDPGQGLRLIYYSQIVNDFQKGDIAEGYSVSREKKESFPLTVTSAQKNPTAFYLCASSSGTGRSYEQYFGPGTRLTVT.